This TCR beta chain was observed in a study of read filtering for tumor transcriptome and immune sequencing. This clonotype was seen ten or more times. From 350 to 500 ng of RNA, a library with molecular barcoded alpha/delta and beta/gamma adaptors was made. TCRdb re-analysed the reads in MiXCR, keeping a single row per CDR3 protein. The table has 35,000 to 45,000 distinct CDR3 sequences, about an eighth seen once. V was pared by 6 bases and J by 5 bases, with 8 bases of the junction left unmatched. The CDR3 is 15 amino acids. The germline V gene has CDR1 MNHEY and CDR2 SVGAGI. This chain links TRBV6-5 with TRBJ2-2; 8 nucleotides align to TRBD2. This clonotype originated in a donor aged 40 or over with multiple myeloma. Material: a population of CD138-negative cells sorted from bone marrow. CDR3 in amino acids: CASRRTGGRTGELFF. DNA of the CDR3: TGTGCCAGCAGACGGACGGGGGGGAGGACCGGGGAGCTGTTTTTT.